This TCR beta chain was captured in a study of T cell repertoires in cytomegalovirus infection. The overall study: Both a matching HLA type and CMV infection were indicated by public TCR beta signatures.

TCRdb redid the calling of the reads with MiXCR, one entry per CDR3 protein. The sample has about 470,000 distinct CDR3 sequences, about 39% seen once; the top ten hold 43%. The CDR3 is 14 amino acids. The V end was cut by 4 bases, the J end by 5 bases, with 15 bases between. Germline CDR1 and CDR2: SGHTA and FQGNSA. This clonotype was observed a handful of times. Its target is not known. V gene TRBV7-2 combines with J gene TRBJ2-7, with D perhaps being TRBD1 or TRBD2 (5 bases each). The sample in question was cultured PBMCs, obtained from culture after CMV antigen stimulation. This TCR was recovered from a human donor in good health (CMV status not recorded). Some clones in this sample may be carry-over from other donors' samples. In DNA, the CDR3 is TGTGCCAGCAGCTACCGGGACCCGAACCACGAGCAGTACTTC. It specifies CASSYRDPNHEQYF.